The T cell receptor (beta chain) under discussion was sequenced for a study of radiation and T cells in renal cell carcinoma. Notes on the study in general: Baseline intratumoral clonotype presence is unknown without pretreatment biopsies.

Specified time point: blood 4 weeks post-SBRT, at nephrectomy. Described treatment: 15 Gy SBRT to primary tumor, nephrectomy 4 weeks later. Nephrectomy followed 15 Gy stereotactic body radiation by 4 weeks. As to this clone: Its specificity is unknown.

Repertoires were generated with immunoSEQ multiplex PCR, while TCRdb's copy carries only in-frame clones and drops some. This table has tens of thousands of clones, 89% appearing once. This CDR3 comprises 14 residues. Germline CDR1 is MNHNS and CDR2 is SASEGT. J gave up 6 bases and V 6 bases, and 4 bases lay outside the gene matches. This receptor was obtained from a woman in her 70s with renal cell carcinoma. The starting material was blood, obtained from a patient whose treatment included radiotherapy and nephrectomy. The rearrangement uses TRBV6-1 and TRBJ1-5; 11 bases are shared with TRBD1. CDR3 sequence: CASSLGQGAQPQHF. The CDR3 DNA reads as TGTGCCAGCAGCCTTGGACAGGGGGCTCAGCCCCAGCATTTT.